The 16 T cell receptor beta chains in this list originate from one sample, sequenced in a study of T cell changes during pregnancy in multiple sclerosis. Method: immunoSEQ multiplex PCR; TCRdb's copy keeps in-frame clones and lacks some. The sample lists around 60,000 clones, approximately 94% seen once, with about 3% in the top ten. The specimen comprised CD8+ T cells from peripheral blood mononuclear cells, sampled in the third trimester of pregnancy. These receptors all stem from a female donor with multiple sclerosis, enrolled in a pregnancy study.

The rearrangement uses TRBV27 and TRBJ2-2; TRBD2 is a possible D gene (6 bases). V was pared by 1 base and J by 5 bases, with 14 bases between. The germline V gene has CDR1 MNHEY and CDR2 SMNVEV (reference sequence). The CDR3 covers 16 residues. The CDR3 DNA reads TGTGCCAGCAGTTTATTATCCCCCGCGGGGACCGGGGAGCTGTTTTTT. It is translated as CASSLLSPAGTGELFF.

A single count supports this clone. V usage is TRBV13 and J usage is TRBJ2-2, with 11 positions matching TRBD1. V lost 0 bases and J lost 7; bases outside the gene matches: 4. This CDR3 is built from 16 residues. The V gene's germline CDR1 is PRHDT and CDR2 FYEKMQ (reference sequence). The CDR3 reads CASSLGRTGGGGELFF. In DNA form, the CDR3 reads TGTGCCAGCAGCTTAGGGCGGACAGGGGGCGGCGGGGAGCTGTTTTTT.

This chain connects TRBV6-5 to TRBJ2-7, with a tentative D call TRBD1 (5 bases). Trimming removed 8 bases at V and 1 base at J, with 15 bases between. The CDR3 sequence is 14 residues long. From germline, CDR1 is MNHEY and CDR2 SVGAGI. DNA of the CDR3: TGTGCCAGCTCTCTTTACAGACAGTCCTACGAGCAGTACTTC. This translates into CASSLYRQSYEQYF.

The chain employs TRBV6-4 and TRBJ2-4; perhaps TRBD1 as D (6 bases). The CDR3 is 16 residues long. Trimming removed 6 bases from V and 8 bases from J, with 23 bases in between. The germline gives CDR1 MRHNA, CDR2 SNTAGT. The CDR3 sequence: CASSVSRRGIEDIQYF. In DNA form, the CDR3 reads TGTGCCAGCAGCGTAAGCCGTAGGGGGATTGAGGACATTCAGTACTTC.

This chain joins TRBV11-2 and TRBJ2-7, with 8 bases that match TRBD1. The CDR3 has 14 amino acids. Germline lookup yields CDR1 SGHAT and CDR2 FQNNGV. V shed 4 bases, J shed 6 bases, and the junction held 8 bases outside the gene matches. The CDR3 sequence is CASSSNVDRGEQYF. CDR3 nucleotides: TGTGCCAGCAGCTCTAACGTTGACAGGGGCGAGCAGTACTTC.

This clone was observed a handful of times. For the CDR3, the DNA is TGTGCCAGCAGTGAATTCCAGTCCTACGAGCAGTACTTC. Encoded protein: CASSEFQSYEQYF. The chain carries TRBV2 and TRBJ2-7; D not certain. The CDR3 has 13 residues. Germline CDR1 and CDR2: SNHLY and FYNNEI. V lost 2 bases and J lost 1, with 6 bases in between.

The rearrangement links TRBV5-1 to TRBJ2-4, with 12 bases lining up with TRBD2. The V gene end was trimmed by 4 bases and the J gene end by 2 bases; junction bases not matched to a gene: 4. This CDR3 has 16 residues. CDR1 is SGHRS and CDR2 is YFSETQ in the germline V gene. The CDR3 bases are TGCGCCAGCAGCGAGGGACTAGCGGGCTCCAAAAACATTCAGTACTTC. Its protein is CASSEGLAGSKNIQYF.

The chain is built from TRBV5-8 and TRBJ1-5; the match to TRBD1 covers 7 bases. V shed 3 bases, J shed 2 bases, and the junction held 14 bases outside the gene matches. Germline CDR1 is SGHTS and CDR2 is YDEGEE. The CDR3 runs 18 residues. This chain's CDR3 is CASSSARDSEFGNQPQHF. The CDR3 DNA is TGTGCCAGCAGCTCCGCCCGGGACAGCGAGTTTGGCAATCAGCCCCAGCATTTT.

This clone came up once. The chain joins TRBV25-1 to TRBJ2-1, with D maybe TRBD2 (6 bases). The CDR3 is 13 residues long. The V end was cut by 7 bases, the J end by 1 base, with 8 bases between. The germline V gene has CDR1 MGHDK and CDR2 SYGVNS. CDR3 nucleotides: TGTGCCAGCAAGGGAGGATCCTACAATGAGCAGTTCTTC. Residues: CASKGGSYNEQFF.

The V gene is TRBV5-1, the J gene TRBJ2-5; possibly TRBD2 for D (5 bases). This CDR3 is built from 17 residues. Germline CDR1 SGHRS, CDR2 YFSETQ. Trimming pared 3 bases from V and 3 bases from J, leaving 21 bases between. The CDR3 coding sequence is TGCGCCAGCAGCTCGGGTGGTCCGGGGTTGTTGGAAGAGACCCAGTACTTC. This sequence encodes CASSSGGPGLLEETQYF.

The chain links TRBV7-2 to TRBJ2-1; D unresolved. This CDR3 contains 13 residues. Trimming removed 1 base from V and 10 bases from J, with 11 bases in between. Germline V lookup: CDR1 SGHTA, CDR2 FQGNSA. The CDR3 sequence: CASSLGSSGEQFF. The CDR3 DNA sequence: TGTGCCAGCAGCTTAGGGTCCAGTGGCGAGCAGTTCTTC.

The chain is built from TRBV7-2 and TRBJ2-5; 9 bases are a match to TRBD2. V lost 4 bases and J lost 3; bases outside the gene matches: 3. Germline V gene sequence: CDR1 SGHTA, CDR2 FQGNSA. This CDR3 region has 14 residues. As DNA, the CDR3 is TGTGCCAGCAGCTCGTGGACTAGCGAAGAGACCCAGTACTTC. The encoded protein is CASSSWTSEETQYF.

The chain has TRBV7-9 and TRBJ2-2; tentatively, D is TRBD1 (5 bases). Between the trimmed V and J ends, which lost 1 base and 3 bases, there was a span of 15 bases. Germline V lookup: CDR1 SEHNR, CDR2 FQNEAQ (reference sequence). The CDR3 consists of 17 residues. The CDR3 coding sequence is TGTGCCAGCAGCTTAGTGGCAGGGTTTGGTGACACCGGGGAGCTGTTTTTT. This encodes CASSLVAGFGDTGELFF.

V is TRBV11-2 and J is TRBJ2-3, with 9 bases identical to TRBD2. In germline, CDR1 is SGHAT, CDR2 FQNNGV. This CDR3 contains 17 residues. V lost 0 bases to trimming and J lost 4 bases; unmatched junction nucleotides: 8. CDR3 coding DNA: TGTGCCAGCAGCTTAGATTCCCTTAGCGGGAGTCCAGATACGCAGTATTTT. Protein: CASSLDSLSGSPDTQYF.

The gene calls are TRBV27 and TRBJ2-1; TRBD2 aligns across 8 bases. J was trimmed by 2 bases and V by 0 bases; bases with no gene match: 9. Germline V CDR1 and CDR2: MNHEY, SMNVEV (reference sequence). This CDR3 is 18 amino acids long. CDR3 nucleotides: TGTGCCAGCAGTTTATCTCCCCCGCTAGCGGGTCCCTACAATGAGCAGTTCTTC. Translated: CASSLSPPLAGPYNEQFF.

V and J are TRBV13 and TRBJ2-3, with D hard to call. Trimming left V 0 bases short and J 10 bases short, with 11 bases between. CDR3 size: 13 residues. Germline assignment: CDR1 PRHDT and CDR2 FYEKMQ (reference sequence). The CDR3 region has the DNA TGTGCCAGCAGCTTAGGAAGGAGACCTCCGCAGTATTTT. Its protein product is CASSLGRRPPQYF.